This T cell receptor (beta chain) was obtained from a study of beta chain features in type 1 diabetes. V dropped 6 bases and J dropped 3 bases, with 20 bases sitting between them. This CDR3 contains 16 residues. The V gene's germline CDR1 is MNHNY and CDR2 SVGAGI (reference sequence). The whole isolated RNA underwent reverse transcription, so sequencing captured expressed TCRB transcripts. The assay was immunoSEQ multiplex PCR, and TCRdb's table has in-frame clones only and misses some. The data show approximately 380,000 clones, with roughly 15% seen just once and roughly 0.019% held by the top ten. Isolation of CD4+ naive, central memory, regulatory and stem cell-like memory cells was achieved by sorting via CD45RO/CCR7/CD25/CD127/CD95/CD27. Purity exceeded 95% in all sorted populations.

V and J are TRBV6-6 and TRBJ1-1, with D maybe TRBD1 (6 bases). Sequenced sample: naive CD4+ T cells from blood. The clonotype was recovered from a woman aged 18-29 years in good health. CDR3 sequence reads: CASSRRDTGRDTEAFF. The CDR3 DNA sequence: TGTGCCAGCAGCCGCCGGGACACCGGTAGGGACACTGAAGCTTTCTTT.